What follows are 29 T cell receptor beta chains derived from one specimen sequenced in a study of CD8+CD57+ T cells in acquired aplastic anemia. The study profiled TCR beta VDJ and CDR3 using genomic DNA as template. From the reads, TCRdb called clonotypes with MiXCR, one entry per CDR3 protein. The sample lists a few hundred thousand distinct CDR3 sequences; 65% to 80% were seen once. Sequencing was carried out using sorted CD4+, CD8+, or CD8+CD57+ T cells (not recorded which) from PBMCs. Receptor source: a human donor in good health, serving as a control.

V and J are TRBV12-3 or TRBV12-4 and TRBJ2-7, with a possible D match to TRBD1 (5 bases). CDR3 size: 14 residues. Trimming cost V 8 bases and J 3 bases, with 17 bases left between them. The CDR3 bases are TGTGCCAGCCGTCACGTGCAGGGTAACTACGAGCAGTACTTC. Protein product: CASRHVQGNYEQYF.

At least ten counts were recorded for this clonotype. The chain links TRBV6-1 to TRBJ1-3; D remains ambiguous. Germline V gene lookup returns CDR1 MNHNS and CDR2 SASEGT. The ends were cut back, 7 bases at V and 6 bases at J, with 10 bases in the middle. There are 12 residues in the CDR3. CDR3 sequence: CASTVDLNTIYF. The CDR3 coding sequence is TGTGCCAGCACGGTCGATTTAAACACCATATATTTT.

This clonotype was detected ten times or more. The CDR3 region is CASSPRAGGLQETQYF. CDR3 nucleotides: TGTGCCAGCAGCCCCAGAGCGGGGGGCCTTCAAGAGACCCAGTACTTC. This chain links TRBV7-3 with TRBJ2-5; 9 bases are a match to TRBD2. Per the germline V gene, CDR1 is SGHTA and CDR2 is FQGTGA. J was trimmed by 2 bases and V by 5 bases; bases with no gene match: 9. The CDR3 totals 16 residues.

This CDR3 is CSVAKGAGDYNEQFF. CDR3 nucleotide sequence: TGCAGCGTTGCCAAGGGGGCGGGAGACTACAATGAGCAGTTCTTC. V usage is TRBV20-1 and J usage is TRBJ2-1; possibly TRBD1 or TRBD2 for D (7 bases each). CDR1 is DFQATT and CDR2 is SNEGSKA in the germline V gene (reference sequence). CDR3 length: 15 residues.

V gene TRBV9 combines with J gene TRBJ2-5, with 12 bases identical to TRBD2. J gave up 0 bases and V 3 bases, and 6 bases lay outside the gene matches. Germline values: CDR1 SGDLS, CDR2 YYNGEE. This CDR3 region has 17 residues. The CDR3 region has the DNA TGTGCCAGCAGCGCGTTGACTAGCGGGGGTCACCAAGAGACCCAGTACTTC. Its protein product is CASSALTSGGHQETQYF.

This clonotype is a singleton in its sample. This rearrangement joins TRBV12-3 or TRBV12-4 to TRBJ1-5; no firm D call. V was pared by 5 bases and J by 4 bases, with 9 bases between. The CDR3 spans 13 residues. CDR3 sequence: CASSPDVNQPQHF. The CDR3 coding sequence is TGTGCCAGCAGTCCCGACGTTAATCAGCCCCAGCATTTT.

Many counts were recorded for this clonotype. The V gene is TRBV5-6, the J gene TRBJ1-3; D remains ambiguous. From germline, CDR1 is SGHDT and CDR2 YYEEEE. Trimming cost V 4 bases and J 4 bases, with 9 bases left between them. The CDR3 consists of 13 residues. CDR3 nucleotides: TGTGCCAGCAGCCCCGGTCCCGGAAACACCATATATTTT. Translated, it gives CASSPGPGNTIYF.

This clonotype was picked up many times. This chain joins TRBV6-5 and TRBJ1-2; 7 bases map to TRBD1. V was clipped by 0 bases and J by 8 bases; unmatched bases: 12. Germline-derived CDR1 and CDR2 are MNHEY and SVGAGI. This CDR3 is built from 16 residues. In nucleotides, the CDR3 is TGTGCCAGCAGTTACTCAGGCGGCGGTTCAGGGGGAGGCTACACCTTC. Amino acids: CASSYSGGGSGGGYTF.

The rearrangement joins TRBV14 to TRBJ2-7; the D gene is possibly TRBD1 (5 bases). The CDR3 is 12 residues long. Germline V gene sequence: CDR1 SGHDN, CDR2 FVKESK. The CDR3 DNA is TGTGCCAGCAGCCAAATCCAGGGAAGACACCCAGTA. Translation gives CASSQIQGRHPV.

Details on this clonotype: Since no conserved phenylalanine or tryptophan closes the CDR3, a read error is the likely cause. The limits of the CDR3 on the DNA are not certain, so only TCRdb's listed CDR3 is given. The V call is TRBV9, the J call TRBJ1-2; the DNA was not used to check the table's D call, TRBD1. The CDR3 sequence runs 13 residues, both termini included. Looked up from germline, CDR1 is SGDLS and CDR2 is YYNGEE. CDR3 sequence: CASSVGRGAGYAL.

To note about this clonotype: Sequence at one end of the junction differs from germline and may be a read error. The chain couples TRBV7-8 to TRBJ1-6; a possible D gene is TRBD1 (5 bases). The CDR3 length is 15 residues. CDR1 and CDR2 from the germline V gene are SGHVS and FQNEAQ. The CDR3 spells CASSPTGTGNTPRHF. The DNA of the CDR3 is TGTGCCAGCAGCCCAACCGGGACGGGAAATACACCCCGCCACTTT.

The chain carries TRBV7-2 and TRBJ2-2; D unresolved. The CDR3 contains 14 residues. In germline, CDR1 is SGHTA, CDR2 FQGNSA. Trimming removed 1 base at V and 7 bases at J, with 10 bases between. The CDR3 spells CASSLDRQDGELFF. The CDR3 DNA follows: TGTGCCAGCAGCTTAGACCGTCAGGACGGGGAGCTGTTTTTT.

As regards this clonotype: The junction shows a germline mismatch at one end, possibly a read error. CDR3 loop: CASSPRETAVETQYF. In DNA, the CDR3 is TGTGCCAGCAGCCCCAGGGAGACGGCAGTAGAGACCCAGTACTTC. This chain links TRBV5-1 with TRBJ2-5, with D perhaps matching TRBD1 or TRBD2 (5 bases each). Germline-derived CDR1 and CDR2 are SGHRS and YFSETQ. CDR3 size: 15 residues.

The chain joins TRBV12-3 or TRBV12-4 to TRBJ1-4; D not resolved. The V end lost 3 bases, the J end lost 3 bases, and 8 bases lay between the germline ends. The CDR3 totals 14 residues. The CDR3 nucleotides are TGTGCCAGCAGTTTTACTGCAGCTAATGAAAAACTGTTTTTT. Translated: CASSFTAANEKLFF.

The chain carries TRBV6-5 and TRBJ1-1; maybe TRBD1 (6 bases). This CDR3 contains 12 residues. Trimming took off 8 bases at V and 8 bases at J, with 15 bases between the two ends. The germline V gene has CDR1 MNHEY and CDR2 SVGAGI. CDR3 protein: CASGAQGYEAFF. The CDR3 DNA follows: TGTGCCAGCGGCGCTCAGGGGTACGAAGCTTTCTTT.

For this clonotype: One end of the junction fails to match germline, which may point to a read error. J is TRBJ2-2 and V is TRBV15; no firm D call. The J call may be in error: the DNA end matches TRBJ2-3 better. Germline V gene data show CDR1 as LNHNV and CDR2 as YYDKDF (reference sequence). This CDR3 has 14 amino acids. The CDR3 nucleotides read TGTGCCACCAGCAGAGGATTAATAGCAGAGACGCAGTATTTT. The encoded protein is CATSRGLIAETQYF.

This clonotype appeared many times. The chain is built from TRBV24-1 and TRBJ1-1; unclear D gene. This CDR3 is 13 amino acids long. Trimming shortened V by 3 bases and J by 8 bases, and 12 bases separated the two germline ends. Looked up from germline, CDR1 is KGHDR and CDR2 is SFDVKD. The CDR3 here is CATSDPGSREAFF. Written as DNA, the CDR3 is TGTGCCACCAGTGATCCCGGGAGCCGAGAAGCTTTCTTT.

J is TRBJ2-6 and V is TRBV2, with D maybe TRBD2 (6 bases). The germline CDR1 and CDR2 sequences are SNHLY and FYNNEI. This CDR3 has 14 amino acids. Trimming stripped 6 bases from V and 0 bases from J, with 6 bases between. The CDR3 bases are TGTGCCAGCAGGGAGGGCTCTGGGGCCAACGTCCTGACTTTC. This sequence encodes CASREGSGANVLTF.

This chain links TRBV7-8 with TRBJ1-6, with 8 bases aligning to TRBD1. With V trimmed by 5 bases and J by 19 bases, 19 bases remained unmatched. Germline V gene data show CDR1 as SGHVS and CDR2 as FQNEAQ. This CDR3 has 15 residues. The CDR3 here is CASSPVRDRNNREHF. CDR3 sequence (DNA): TGTGCCAGCAGCCCCGTCCGGGACAGGAACAATCGGGAGCACTTT. Full variable domain (missing parts from reference TRBV7-8 and TRBJ1-6): GAGVSQSPRYKVAKRGQDVALRCDPISGHVSLFWYQQALGQGPEFLTYFQNEAQLDKSGLPSDRFFAERPEGSVSTLKIQRTQQEDSAVYLCASSPVRDRNNREHFGNGTRLTVT.

The V and J genes are TRBV5-1 and TRBJ1-5; perhaps TRBD1 as D (5 bases). This CDR3 comprises 15 residues. V gave up 0 bases and J gave up 14 bases, with 21 bases separating them. Germline lookup yields CDR1 SGHRS and CDR2 YFSETQ. The CDR3 DNA reads as TGCGCCAGCAGCTTGGACGGGAGCGGGGCATCCTACGAGCATTTT. Protein product: CASSLDGSGASYEHF.

Regarding this clonotype: Since no conserved phenylalanine or tryptophan closes the CDR3, a read error is the likely cause. The DNA is left out, because the CDR3 cannot be placed on it with certainty; the CDR3 is given as TCRdb lists it. The chain employs TRBV7-2 and TRBJ1-5. From its first to its last residue, the CDR3 has 13 amino acids. Germline V lookup: CDR1 SGHTA, CDR2 FQGNSA. CDR3 amino acids: CASSSDSNQPQNQ.

The chain is built from TRBV7-9 and TRBJ2-1; D possibly corresponds to TRBD2 (5 bases). V was shortened by 1 base and J by 6 bases, with 7 bases between the two germline ends. The CDR3 is 13 amino acids. Germline CDR1 reads SEHNR; CDR2 reads FQNEAQ (reference sequence). The CDR3 region has the DNA TGTGCCAGCAGCTTAGTCGGGGTCAATGAGCAGTTCTTC. Its translation is CASSLVGVNEQFF.

Of note for this clonotype: Just one base apart from a much larger clone, this may be a read error. V gene TRBV12-3 or TRBV12-4 combines with J gene TRBJ2-3; 7 bases are shared with TRBD1. The CDR3 loop spans 16 amino acids. For the CDR3, the DNA is TGTGCCGGCAGTTTATTTTTAGACAGGGCCACAGATACGCAGTATTTT. Encoded protein: CAGSLFLDRATDTQYF.

This clonotype showed up just once. This chain connects TRBV20-1 to TRBJ1-4; 11 nucleotides match TRBD1. The CDR3 contains 15 residues. With V trimmed by 6 bases and J by 8 bases, 11 bases remained unmatched. The germline V gene encodes CDR1 DFQATT and CDR2 SNEGSKA (reference sequence). The CDR3, as DNA: TGCAGTGCCATTTACCCCGGGACAGGGGGGGAAAAACTGTTTTTT. Its translation: CSAIYPGTGGEKLFF.

The table lists this clonotype with a few counts. The chain recombines TRBV19 with TRBJ2-5; 7 bases fit TRBD1. J lost 4 bases, V lost 6 bases, and 11 bases had no gene match. This CDR3 spans 15 amino acids. The germline V gene encodes CDR1 LNHDA and CDR2 SQIVND (reference sequence). The CDR3 protein is CASRTGKQKGETQYF. The CDR3 DNA sequence: TGTGCCAGTAGGACAGGGAAACAAAAGGGAGAGACCCAGTACTTC.

This clonotype was detected only once. J is TRBJ1-1 and V is TRBV20-1; D uncertain. Looked up from germline, CDR1 is DFQATT and CDR2 is SNEGSKA (reference sequence). The CDR3 covers 12 residues. V dropped 3 bases and J dropped 3 bases, with 8 bases sitting between them. The CDR3 coding sequence is TGCAGTGCTAGGGTGGTGGACACTGAAGCTTTCTTT. Encoded protein: CSARVVDTEAFF.

The chain combines TRBV9 with TRBJ2-7, with D perhaps given as TRBD1 or TRBD2 (5 bases each). Germline V CDR1 and CDR2: SGDLS, YYNGEE. This CDR3 spans 14 amino acids. Trimming shortened V by 4 bases and J by 13 bases, and 24 bases separated the two germline ends. DNA of the CDR3: TGTGCCAGCAGCCCCCGTGAAGGGGAGCTCGTTTTTTACTTC. This gives the protein CASSPREGELVFYF.

On this clonotype: Sequence at one end of the junction differs from germline and may be a read error. The chain uses TRBV7-2 and TRBJ2-7, with D possibly matching TRBD2 (6 bases). This CDR3 is built from 15 residues. The germline V gene has CDR1 SGHTA and CDR2 FQGNSA. DNA for the CDR3: TGTGCCAGCAGCCTCCCGGCCCACGGGGGTGGCGAGGAGTACTTC. The encoded protein is CASSLPAHGGGEEYF.

About this clonotype: Germline is not matched at one junction end, which may reflect a read error. The chain couples TRBV10-3 to TRBJ1-2, with D maybe TRBD1 (5 bases). From germline, CDR1 is ENHRY and CDR2 SYGVKD. This CDR3 has 15 residues. The CDR3 sequence: CAISVARSRAGGFTF. The CDR3 nucleotides read TGTGCCATCAGCGTGGCCAGGTCCAGGGCTGGTGGCTTCACCTTC.